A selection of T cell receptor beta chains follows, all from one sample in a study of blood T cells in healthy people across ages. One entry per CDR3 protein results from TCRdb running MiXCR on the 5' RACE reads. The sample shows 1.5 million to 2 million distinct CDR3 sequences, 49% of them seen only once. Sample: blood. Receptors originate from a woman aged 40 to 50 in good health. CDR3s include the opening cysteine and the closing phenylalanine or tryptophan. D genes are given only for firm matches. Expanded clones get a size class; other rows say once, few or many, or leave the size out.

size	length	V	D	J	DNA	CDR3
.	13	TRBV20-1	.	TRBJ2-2	TGCAGTGCCGCGTCACCGAACACCGGGGAGCTGTTTTTT	CSAASPNTGELFF
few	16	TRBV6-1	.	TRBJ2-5	TGTGCCAGCAGTGAAGCGAGGCCCCCGGTCGGGGAGACCCAGTACTTC	CASSEARPPVGETQYF
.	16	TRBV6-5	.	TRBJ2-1	TGTGCCAGCAGTTACTCGGAGGGGATCGGTTACAATGAGCAGTTCTTC	CASSYSEGIGYNEQFF
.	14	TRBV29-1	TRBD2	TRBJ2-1	TGCAGCGTTGATATCGGGGGGGCAGGGAATGAGCAGTTCTTC	CSVDIGGAGNEQFF
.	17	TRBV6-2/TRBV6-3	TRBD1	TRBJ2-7	TGTGCCAGCAGTATCCGGACAGGGGGCTTACCTCCCTACGAGCAGTACTTC	CASSIRTGGLPPYEQYF
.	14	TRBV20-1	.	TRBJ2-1	TGCAGTGCTAGAAAACAGGTCCCCTACAATGAGCAGTTCTTC	CSARKQVPYNEQFF
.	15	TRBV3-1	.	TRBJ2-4	TGTGCCAGCAGCCAACCCCTGCTAGCCAAAAACATTCAGTACTTC	CASSQPLLAKNIQYF
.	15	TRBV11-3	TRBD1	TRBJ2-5	TGTGCCAGCAGCCCATCCGGGACAGGGAAAGAGACCCAGTACTTC	CASSPSGTGKETQYF
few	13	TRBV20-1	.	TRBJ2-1	TGCAGTGCTGTGATGGGAGGCGCAAATGAGCAGTTCTTC	CSAVMGGANEQFF
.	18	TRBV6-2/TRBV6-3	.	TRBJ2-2	TGTGCCAGCAGTTACCCCACCCGAGGAGGTATAGGCACCGGGGAGCTGTTTTTT	CASSYPTRGGIGTGELFF
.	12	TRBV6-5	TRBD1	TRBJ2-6	TGTGCCGCGAGACAGGGAGAGCACGTCCTGACTTTC	CAARQGEHVLTF
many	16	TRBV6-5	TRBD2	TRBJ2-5	TGTGCCAGCAGTTACGTAGCGGGGGGTACTGAAGAGACCCAGTACTTC	CASSYVAGGTEETQYF
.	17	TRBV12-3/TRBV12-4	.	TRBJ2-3	TGTGCCAGCAGTTTCGGGTCCGGGCGAGCGGCAACAGATACGCAGTATTTT	CASSFGSGRAATDTQYF
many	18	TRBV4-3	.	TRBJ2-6	TGCGCCAGCAGCCAAGGACGAGGACTGTACTCTGGGGCCAACGTCCTGACTTTC	CASSQGRGLYSGANVLTF
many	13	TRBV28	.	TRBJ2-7	TGTGCCAGCGAGGGGGGTACTACCTACGAGCAGTACTTC	CASEGGTTYEQYF
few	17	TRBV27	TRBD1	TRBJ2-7	TGTGCCAGCAGTTTCCTCCGACAGGGGGCCCCCCTCTACGAGCAGTACTTC	CASSFLRQGAPLYEQYF
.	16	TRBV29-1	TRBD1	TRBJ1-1	TGCAGCGCTCAACTCCTTACCGGGACAGGGGGTTTTCGAGCTTTCTTT	CSAQLLTGTGGFRAFF
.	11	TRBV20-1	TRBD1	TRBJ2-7	TGCAGTGCTCAGACAGGGGACGAGCAGTACTTC	CSAQTGDEQYF
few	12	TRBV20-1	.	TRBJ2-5	TGCAGTTCCCTTTCCAGGGGAGAGACCCAGTACTTC	CSSLSRGETQYF
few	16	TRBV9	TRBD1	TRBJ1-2	TGTGCCAGCAGCGCTAACCCGAGACAGGGTAACTATGGCTACACCTTC	CASSANPRQGNYGYTF
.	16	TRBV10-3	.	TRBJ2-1	TGTGCCATCAGTGAGTCTTGGGGGAGCTCCTACAATGAGCAGTTCTTC	CAISESWGSSYNEQFF
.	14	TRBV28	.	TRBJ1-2	TGTGCCAGCAATTTTCCCCAGGTGGCCTATGGCTACACCTTC	CASNFPQVAYGYTF
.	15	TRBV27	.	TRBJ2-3	TGTGCCAGCAGTCCCGGGCGGGGGCAGGCAGATACGCAGTATTTT	CASSPGRGQADTQYF
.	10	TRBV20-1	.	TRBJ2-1	TGCAGTACCAGGGTAAATGAGCAGTTCTTC	CSTRVNEQFF
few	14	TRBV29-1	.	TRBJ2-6	TGCAGCGTTGGGGCAGGGCAAGGGGCCAACGTCCTGACTTTC	CSVGAGQGANVLTF
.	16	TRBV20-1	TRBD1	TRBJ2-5	TGCAGTGCTACCGGACGAGGCTACAGGGGGCGAGAGACCCAGTACTTC	CSATGRGYRGRETQYF
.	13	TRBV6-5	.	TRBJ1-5	TGTGCCAGCAGGACGGACGCCAATCAGCCCCAGCATTTT	CASRTDANQPQHF
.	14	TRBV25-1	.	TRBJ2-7	TGTGCCAGCAGTGATTTAGCCGGGTCTAGGGAGCAGTACTTC	CASSDLAGSREQYF
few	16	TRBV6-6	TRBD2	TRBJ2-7	TGTGCCAGCAGTTACTCACGCGGGGGGATGATAAACGAGCAGTACTTC	CASSYSRGGMINEQYF
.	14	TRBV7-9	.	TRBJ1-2	TGTGCCAGCAGCCCCCGATTAACGATTGAGGGCTACACCTTC	CASSPRLTIEGYTF
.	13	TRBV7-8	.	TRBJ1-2	TGTGCCAGCACGAGCTTGGGTCCCTATGGCTACACCTTC	CASTSLGPYGYTF
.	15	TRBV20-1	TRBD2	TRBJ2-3	TGCAGTGCTATGGGACTAGTGGGGGGGCGCGATACGCAGTATTTT	CSAMGLVGGRDTQYF
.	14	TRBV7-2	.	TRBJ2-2	TGTGCCAGCAGCTTAGTAACGAACACCGGGGGGCTGTTTTTT	CASSLVTNTGGLFF
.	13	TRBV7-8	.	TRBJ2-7	TGTGCCAGCAGCTTATCCCCAAACTACGAGCAGTACTTC	CASSLSPNYEQYF